This record looks at one T cell receptor (beta chain) sequence and its context. This clonotype was seen many times. Its specific antigen is unknown. Base qualities are not provided; no much larger clone lies one nucleotide away. The data were taken from a study of Graves' ophthalmopathy and Graves' hyperthyroidism (dated by TCRdb to the late 2010s). Context from the whole study: Peripheral blood was collected before any treatment was given, at the time of initial diagnosis. Following sample collection, hyperthyroidism patients were given methimazole at a starting dose of 30 mg daily, and ophthalmopathy patients were given high-dose intravenous methylprednisolone. The study used TCR beta repertoire signatures to distinguish Graves' ophthalmopathy from Graves' hyperthyroidism and to predict progression to ophthalmopathy. The 100 discovery patients were randomly split 7:3 into training and test sets. To explore V-J signatures distinguishing ophthalmopathy from hyperthyroidism, a discovery set of 100 or so patients (roughly 44 ophthalmopathy, over 55 stable hyperthyroidism) was enrolled. An independent validation cohort comprised under 20 hyperthyroidism patients and over 15 patients who later progressed from hyperthyroidism to ophthalmopathy. In total, over 130 blood samples were TCR-sequenced: around 42 ophthalmopathy, some 75 hyperthyroidism and 17 hyperthyroidism-to-ophthalmopathy patients. In roughly six hyperthyroidism patients, T-cell repertoires of thyroid tissue and blood were compared.

Here is what the overall study found, with its caveats: In cross-validation, the 13-signature model distinguished ophthalmopathy from stable hyperthyroidism with approximately 88% sensitivity and about 84% specificity, and in the test set the corresponding values were about 80% and 75%. No statistical method was used to set the sample size in advance, and the investigators knew which group each participant was assigned to. Among expanded thyroid clonotypes with frequency above 0.001, most also showed up in blood, which suggests that blood repertoires may reflect the thyroid immune response. In validation, the model predicted ophthalmopathy progression with 70.59% sensitivity and around 72% specificity; eleven to twelve predicted patients were CT-confirmed with GO in a median of approximately six months.

A patient counted as having stable hyperthyroidism if there was no progression to ophthalmopathy within 18 months of follow-up. Hyperthyroidism patients were newly diagnosed, were aged 18 to 65 years, and had a disease duration under 2 months. Patients were excluded if they had other autoimmune diseases, uncontrolled infections, pregnancy or lactation. Clinical symptoms, serum thyroxine, TRAb, thyroid ultrasound and orbital computed tomography were used for diagnosis. Ficoll-Paque density gradient centrifugation was used to isolate PBMCs from approximately 11 ml of fresh peripheral blood. Trizol reagent was used to extract the total RNA, and its quality was then checked on an Agilent 2100 Bioanalyzer. For repertoire sequencing, the TCR beta CDR3 regions were amplified from RNA transcripts. A first-round RT-PCR used HTBI primers with the Qiagen OneStep RT-PCR kit, followed by a second-round multiplex PCR, size selection and purification. Libraries were sequenced paired-end with 100 bp reads on an Illumina HiSeq2000. The authors processed their data as follows. SOAPnuke was used for read processing, and reads with adapters, uncalled bases, a mean Phred below 15, or no exact constant-primer or identifier match were discarded. COPE v1.2.5 was used to merge the high-quality paired reads. Each unique nucleotide sequence was defined as a clonotype, and clonotypes were aligned to IMGT TRB V, D and J references with MiTCR v1.1. The analysis was limited to V-J combinations with a frequency above 0.0001, which together covered approximately 99% of repertoires. For each V-J combination, a TCR clonal expansion and chaos score was defined as the ratio of F50 clonal expansion to chaos observed in the TCRdist matrix. Welch's t-statistics and random forest were used to narrow the features down to 13 V-J combinations, which were then fed into a naive Bayes classifier. Thyroid-blood repertoire similarity was quantified with the Morisita-Horn index. TCRdb reran the public reads through fastp at Q25 and MiXCR, keeping productive beta chains. Each CDR3 protein gets just one entry, which takes the most common genes and DNA from the rows behind it. It is TCRdb's table, rather than the study itself, that gives the V and J calls and clone size. The sample table records 400,000 or so distinct CDR3 sequences; over 15% of these occur just once. The top ten hold roughly 7% of the sample.

Between the V and J ends, shortened by 4 bases and 1 base respectively, the junction contains 10 bases. Via the germline V gene, CDR1 is SQVTM and CDR2 ANQGSEA. The CDR3 goes from the cysteine to the phenylalanine over 13 residues. CDR3 DNA is the only sequence kept; it has 39 bases, read in frame from the first base. The chain is made from TRBV29-1 and TRBJ1-1, with the D gene uncertain. This sequence originates from a woman younger than 35 with stable Graves' hyperthyroidism. Donor details come from another sample of the same person, matched by shared clones. Sample: peripheral blood. The CDR3 region reads CSVGASSNTEAFF. The nucleotides are TGCAGCGTTGGTGCCAGTTCGAACACTGAAGCTTTCTTT.